Each of the 18 T cell receptor beta chains below was sequenced from the same sample in a study of blood T cell repertoires in COVID-19. The repertoire was sequenced with immunoSEQ multiplex PCR; TCRdb's copy has only in-frame clones and lacks some. The sample includes 200,000 to 250,000 clones, approximately 82% of them seen just once. What was sequenced was peripheral blood. These receptors were taken from a woman aged 40 to 49 with acute or convalescent COVID-19.

J is TRBJ2-7 and V is TRBV29-1; unclear D gene. Trimming took off 3 bases at V and 5 bases at J, with 11 bases between the two ends. Germline V CDR1 and CDR2: SQVTM, ANQGSEA. The CDR3 runs 12 residues. CDR3 coding DNA: TGCAGCGTTGATTCCGGGTCCCACGAGCAGTACTTC. This translates into CSVDSGSHEQYF.

This chain joins TRBV13 and TRBJ2-6, with D perhaps matching TRBD1 (6 bases). Per the germline V gene, CDR1 is PRHDT and CDR2 is FYEKMQ (reference sequence). The V and J ends lost 5 bases and 3 bases respectively, with 26 bases between them. CDR3 size: 20 residues. As DNA, the CDR3 is TGTGCCAGCAGCCTACTACCCAAGACAGGAGGAGTCAGTGGGGCCAACGTCCTGACTTTC. Its translation: CASSLLPKTGGVSGANVLTF. Filled out from reference TRBV13 and TRBJ2-6, the complete variable domain reads AAGVIQSPRHLIKEKRETATLKCYPIPRHDTVYWYQQGPGQDPQFLISFYEKMQSDKGSIPDRFSAQQFSDYHSELNMSSLELGDSALYFCASSLLPKTGGVSGANVLTFGAGSRLTVL.

The chain uses TRBV6-5 and TRBJ2-7, with 7 bases that match TRBD1. The CDR3 totals 14 residues. Germline V lookup: CDR1 MNHEY, CDR2 SVGAGI. J was trimmed by 3 bases and V by 8 bases; bases with no gene match: 10. Here the CDR3 DNA reads TGTGCCAGCGGTCTGGGACAGCTCGTCTACGAGCAGTACTTC. It encodes CASGLGQLVYEQYF.

The chain has TRBV3-1 (or the pseudogene TRBV3-2) and TRBJ1-2, with a possible D match to TRBD1 (6 bases). Germline values: CDR1 LGHDT, CDR2 YNNKEL (reference sequence). The CDR3 is 15 residues long. V lost 4 bases and J 7 bases, leaving 19 bases between the germline ends. CDR3 bases: TGTGCCAGCAGCCTCGAGGCGGCAGGGGAGCTTGGCTACACCTTC. This codes for CASSLEAAGELGYTF.

This rearrangement joins TRBV5-6 to TRBJ1-2; D is perhaps TRBD1 (5 bases). In germline, CDR1 is SGHDT, CDR2 YYEEEE. This CDR3 is built from 15 residues. Trimming pared 0 bases from V and 6 bases from J, leaving 15 bases between. The CDR3 reads CASSLAPSREDGYTF. The CDR3 bases are TGTGCCAGCAGCTTGGCCCCCAGCAGGGAAGATGGCTACACCTTC. The entire variable domain, with the rest obtained from reference TRBV5-6 and TRBJ1-2, is as follows: DAGVTQSPTHLIKTRGQQVTLRCSPKSGHDTVSWYQQALGQGPQFIFQYYEEEERQRGNFPDRFSGHQFPNYSSELNVNALLLGDSALYLCASSLAPSREDGYTFGSGTRLTVV.

This clone was seen more than once but under ten times. The rearrangement uses TRBV7-8 and TRBJ1-4; D ambiguous. V was clipped by 1 base and J by 8 bases, with 5 bases between them. The V gene's germline CDR1 is SGHVS and CDR2 FQNEAQ. The CDR3 is 12 amino acids. The CDR3 bases are TGTGCCAGCAGCTTAGAACGGGAAAAACTGTTTTTT. Encoded protein: CASSLEREKLFF.

The chain has TRBV9 and TRBJ2-7, with a weak D call TRBD2 (6 bases). The CDR3 has 14 residues. Trimming shortened V by 4 bases and J by 4 bases, and 15 bases separated the two germline ends. Germline values: CDR1 SGDLS, CDR2 YYNGEE. CDR3 amino acids: CASSTRDFAYEQYF. Written as DNA, the CDR3 is TGTGCCAGCAGCACCCGGGACTTTGCGTACGAGCAGTACTTC.

The chain links TRBV4-3 to TRBJ2-2; D unresolved. CDR3 length: 17 residues. V was shortened by 4 bases and J by 5 bases, with 20 bases between the two germline ends. CDR1 and CDR2 from the germline V gene are LGHNA and YSLEER. The CDR3 here is CASSPPAVSHETGELFF. The CDR3 nucleotides read TGCGCCAGCAGCCCGCCCGCCGTGAGTCATGAGACCGGGGAGCTGTTTTTT.

The rearrangement links TRBV5-6 to TRBJ1-2; D call uncertain. The germline V gene encodes CDR1 SGHDT and CDR2 YYEEEE. V lost 2 bases to trimming and J lost 7 bases, with 12 bases between them. CDR3 length: 13 residues. This CDR3 reads CASSFGPGGGYTF. Here the CDR3 DNA reads TGTGCCAGCAGCTTTGGCCCTGGCGGTGGCTACACCTTC.

This chain joins TRBV4-1 and TRBJ2-1; 10 bases align to TRBD2. Unmatched junction bases numbered 7, after V lost 4 bases and J lost 7 bases. From germline, CDR1 is MGHRA and CDR2 YSYEKL. The CDR3 has 15 amino acids. The CDR3 here is CASSPGLAVSNEQFF. The DNA for the CDR3 is TGCGCCAGCAGCCCCGGACTAGCGGTTTCTAATGAGCAGTTCTTC.

The J gene is TRBJ2-7, the V gene TRBV15; D is unresolved. V shed 1 base and J shed 3 bases, with 10 bases lying between them. This CDR3 is built from 14 residues. The germline CDR1 and CDR2 sequences are LNHNV and YYDKDF (reference sequence). CDR3 in amino acids: CATSRGDTNYEQYF. The CDR3 DNA follows: TGTGCCACCAGCAGAGGCGACACCAACTACGAGCAGTACTTC.

V and J are TRBV15 and TRBJ2-7; weak D call: TRBD2 (5 bases). There are 16 residues in the CDR3. Between the trimmed V and J ends, which lost 0 bases and 2 bases, there was a span of 14 bases. Germline V CDR1 and CDR2: LNHNV, YYDKDF (reference sequence). CDR3 region: CATSRDLGDGAYEQYF. The CDR3 DNA sequence: TGTGCCACCAGCAGAGATCTAGGAGACGGGGCCTACGAGCAGTACTTC. The variable domain in full, completed from reference TRBV15 and TRBJ2-7, reads DAMVIQNPRYQVTQFGKPVTLSCSQTLNHNVMYWYQQKSSQAPKLLFHYYDKDFNNEADTPDNFQSRRPNTSFCFLDIRSPGLGDTAMYLCATSRDLGDGAYEQYFGPGTRLTVT.

The chain couples TRBV6-5 to TRBJ2-1, with D perhaps TRBD1 (5 bases). This CDR3 has 14 residues. Trimming removed 2 bases from V and 6 bases from J, with 11 bases in between. Per germline, CDR1 MNHEY and CDR2 SVGAGI. CDR3 amino acids: CASSYGIRGNEQFF. The DNA for the CDR3 is TGTGCCAGCAGTTACGGGATTAGGGGCAATGAGCAGTTCTTC.

Written as DNA, the CDR3 is TGCGCCAGCAGCCAAGATCGGAGAGAGCAGTTCTTC. It specifies CASSQDRREQFF. The rearrangement links TRBV4-1 to TRBJ2-1; D ambiguous. CDR1 and CDR2 from the germline V gene are MGHRA and YSYEKL. V lost 0 bases to trimming and J lost 10 bases, with 7 bases between them. This CDR3 has 12 amino acids.

CDR3 sequence reads: CAWSVRGAGETQYF. CDR3 sequence (DNA): TGTGCCTGGAGTGTACGGGGGGCTGGGGAGACCCAGTACTTC. This sequence joins TRBV30 and TRBJ2-5, with a tentative D call TRBD2 (7 bases). This CDR3 region has 14 residues. The V and J ends lost 0 bases and 5 bases respectively, with 13 bases between them. Germline CDR1 reads GTSNPN; CDR2 reads SVGIG (reference sequence).

V and J are TRBV5-1 and TRBJ2-1, with 10 bases matching TRBD2. CDR3 length equals 19 residues. CDR1 SGHRS and CDR2 YFSETQ come from the germline V gene. Trimming removed 0 bases from V and 1 base from J; junction bases left unmatched: 10. The CDR3 DNA is TGCGCCAGCAGCTTGGCCTTGAGTAGCGGGGGGTTTTCCTACAATGAGCAGTTCTTC. Encoded protein: CASSLALSSGGFSYNEQFF.

Turning to this clone: This sample includes further DNA sequences coding for the same CDR3. J is TRBJ2-1 and V is TRBV27; 15 bases are a match to TRBD2. This CDR3 has 18 residues. The germline V gene has CDR1 MNHEY and CDR2 SMNVEV (reference sequence). V dropped 5 bases and J dropped 0; count of bases not matched to a gene: 5. CDR3 in amino acids: CASSPRTSGGASYNEQFF. The DNA of the CDR3 is TGTGCCAGCAGTCCAAGGACTAGCGGGGGGGCCTCCTACAATGAGCAGTTCTTC.

The gene calls are TRBV7-9 and TRBJ1-3; 7 bases map to TRBD1. Germline CDR1 is SEHNR and CDR2 is FQNEAQ (reference sequence). The CDR3 covers 17 residues. Unmatched junction bases numbered 11, after V lost 4 bases and J lost 2 bases. CDR3 protein: CASSYRQGISAGNTIYF. DNA for the CDR3: TGTGCCAGCAGCTACCGACAGGGTATAAGCGCTGGAAACACCATATATTTT.